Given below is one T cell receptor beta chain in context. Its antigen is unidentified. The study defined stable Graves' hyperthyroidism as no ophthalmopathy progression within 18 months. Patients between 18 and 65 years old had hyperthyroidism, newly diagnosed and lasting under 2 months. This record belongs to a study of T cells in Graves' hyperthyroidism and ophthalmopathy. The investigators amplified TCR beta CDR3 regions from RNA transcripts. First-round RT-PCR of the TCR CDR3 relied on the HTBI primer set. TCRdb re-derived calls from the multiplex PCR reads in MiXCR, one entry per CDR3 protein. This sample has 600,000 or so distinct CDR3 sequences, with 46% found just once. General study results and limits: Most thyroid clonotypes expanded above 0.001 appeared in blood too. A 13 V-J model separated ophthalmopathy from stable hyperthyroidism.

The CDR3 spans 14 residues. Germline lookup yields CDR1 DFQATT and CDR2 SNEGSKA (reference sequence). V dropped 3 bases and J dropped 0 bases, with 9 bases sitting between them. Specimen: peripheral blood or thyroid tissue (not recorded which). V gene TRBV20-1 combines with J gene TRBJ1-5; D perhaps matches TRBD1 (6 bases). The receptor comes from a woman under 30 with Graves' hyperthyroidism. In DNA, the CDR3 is TGCAGTGCTAGCTGGACAGATAGCAATCAGCCCCAGCATTTT. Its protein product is CSASWTDSNQPQHF.